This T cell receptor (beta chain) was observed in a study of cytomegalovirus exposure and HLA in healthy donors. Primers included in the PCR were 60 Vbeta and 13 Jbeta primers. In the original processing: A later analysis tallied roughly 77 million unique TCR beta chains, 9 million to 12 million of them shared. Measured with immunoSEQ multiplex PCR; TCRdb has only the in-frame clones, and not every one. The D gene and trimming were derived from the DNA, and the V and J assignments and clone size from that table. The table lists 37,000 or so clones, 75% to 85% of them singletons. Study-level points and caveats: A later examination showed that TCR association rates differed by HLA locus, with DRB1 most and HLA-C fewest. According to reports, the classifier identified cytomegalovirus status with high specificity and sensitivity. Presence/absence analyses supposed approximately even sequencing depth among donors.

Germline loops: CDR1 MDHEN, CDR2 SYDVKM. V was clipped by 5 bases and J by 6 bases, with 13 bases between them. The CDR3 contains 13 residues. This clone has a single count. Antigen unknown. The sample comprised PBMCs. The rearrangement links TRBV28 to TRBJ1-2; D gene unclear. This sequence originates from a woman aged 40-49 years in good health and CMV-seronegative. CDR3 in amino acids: CASSPPGEDGYTF. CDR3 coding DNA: TGTGCCAGCAGTCCCCCCGGAGAGGATGGCTACACCTTC.